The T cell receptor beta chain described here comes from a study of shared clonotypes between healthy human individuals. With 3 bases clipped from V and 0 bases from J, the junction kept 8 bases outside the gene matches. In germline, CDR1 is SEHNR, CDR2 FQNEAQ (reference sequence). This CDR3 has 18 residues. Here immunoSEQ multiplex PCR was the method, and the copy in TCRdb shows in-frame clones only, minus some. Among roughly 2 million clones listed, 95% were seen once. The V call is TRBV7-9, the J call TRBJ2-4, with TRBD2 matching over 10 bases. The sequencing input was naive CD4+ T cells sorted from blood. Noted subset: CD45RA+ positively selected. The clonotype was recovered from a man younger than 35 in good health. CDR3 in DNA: TGTGCCAGCAGCTTGAGGGGTGGACTAGCGGTAGCCAAAAACATTCAGTACTTC. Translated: CASSLRGGLAVAKNIQYF.